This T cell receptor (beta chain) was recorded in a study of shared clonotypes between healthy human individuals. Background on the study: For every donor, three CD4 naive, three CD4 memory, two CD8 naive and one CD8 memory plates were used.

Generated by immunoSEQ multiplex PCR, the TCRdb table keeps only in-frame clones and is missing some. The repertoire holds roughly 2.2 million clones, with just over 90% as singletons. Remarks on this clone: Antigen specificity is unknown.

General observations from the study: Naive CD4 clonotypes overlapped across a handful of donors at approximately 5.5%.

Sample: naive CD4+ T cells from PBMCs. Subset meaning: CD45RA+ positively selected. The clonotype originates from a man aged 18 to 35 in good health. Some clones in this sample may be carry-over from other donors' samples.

The CDR3 reads CASGQGRNQPQHF. As DNA, the CDR3 is TGTGCCAGCGGACAGGGTCGCAATCAGCCCCAGCATTTT. This chain connects TRBV7-9 to TRBJ1-5, with 8 bases lining up with TRBD1. CDR3 length: 13 amino acids. After removal of 8 bases from V and 2 bases from J, the junction contained 2 bases not matched to a gene. Germline CDR1 and CDR2: SEHNR and FQNEAQ (reference sequence).